The clone carrying this T cell receptor (beta chain) was detected a few times. Its target is unknown. Germline V CDR1 and CDR2: LNHDA, SQIVND (reference sequence). V was pared by 8 bases and J by 7 bases, with 8 bases of the junction left unmatched. The CDR3 is made up of 14 amino acids. The data were taken from a study of T cells in Graves' hyperthyroidism and ophthalmopathy. Study at large: At the time of initial diagnosis and before any treatment, peripheral blood was collected. Whole-study findings and limits: Model predictions of ophthalmopathy came a median around 7.1 months before onset. Researchers report that a 13 V-J model separated ophthalmopathy from stable hyperthyroidism.

Amplified TCR beta CDR3 regions came from RNA transcripts. The primer set for the first-round RT-PCR of the TCR CDR3 was HTBI. Each CDR3 protein gets one entry after TCRdb re-called the multiplex PCR reads with MiXCR. The table records hundreds of thousands of distinct CDR3 sequences, about 15% of them present only once. The study left out patients who had uncontrolled infection, other autoimmune disease, pregnancy or lactation. The chain is built from TRBV19 and TRBJ1-4; 9 bases are shared with TRBD1. The sequence came from a woman between 40 and 50 years old with Graves' ophthalmopathy. Sequenced sample: blood. In DNA form, the CDR3 reads TGTGCCAGTGGAATACAGGGGGCGCGTGAAAAACTGTTTTTT. This sequence encodes CASGIQGAREKLFF. The whole variable domain, filled in from reference TRBV19 and TRBJ1-4, reads DGGITQSPKYLFRKEGQNVTLSCEQNLNHDAMYWYRQDPGQGLRLIYYSQIVNDFQKGDIAEGYSVSREKKESFPLTVTSAQKNPTAFYLCASGIQGAREKLFFGSGTQLSVL.